This T cell receptor beta chain is drawn from a study of T-cell reconstitution after alpha-beta-depleted transplantation in children. Study-level findings and limits: In some patients, recipient T cells and intrathymic progenitors surviving conditioning explained high day-60 diversity. Reported findings indicate that, about two months after transplant, alpha-beta T cells came from several hundred expanded clones, which were derived from non-depleted graft cells. Fresh T-cell production supplied most of the T-cell counts and diversity seen one year after transplant.

To note about this clonotype: The antigen is unknown.

Preparation of the TCRbeta library was carried out with unique molecular identifiers. A single record per CDR3 protein comes from TCRdb applying MiXCR to the PCR reads. The sample gives hundreds of thousands of distinct CDR3 sequences, approximately 15% of which show up once; roughly two fifths is in the top ten. This CDR3 has 13 residues. Germline loops: CDR1 KGHSH, CDR2 LQKENI. V dropped 5 bases and J dropped 7 bases, with 11 bases sitting between them. This TCR was sampled from a male patient between 2 and 10 years old who had a stem cell transplant for acute lymphoblastic leukemia, so the T cells may come from the graft donor. Here the sequenced sample was PBMCs, mostly from graft donor cells, taken 360 days after TCRalphabeta/CD19-depleted stem cell transplant. The genes are TRBV18 and TRBJ2-2; D remains ambiguous. Here the CDR3 reads CASSATEDGELFF. The CDR3 nucleotides are TGTGCCAGCTCAGCTACAGAAGACGGGGAGCTGTTTTTT.